The 20 T cell receptor beta chains below come from one sample, sequenced in a study of CD8+CD57+ T cells in acquired aplastic anemia. Before being chosen for sequencing, patients had shown CD8+CD57+ cell expansion by flow cytometry. Genomic DNA provided the template from which TCR beta VDJ and CDR3 profiles were obtained. TCRdb processed the reads anew with MiXCR; each CDR3 protein has one entry. The sample shows roughly 190,000 distinct CDR3 sequences, 40% to 55% of them seen only once. Sequenced material: sorted CD4+, CD8+, or CD8+CD57+ T cells (not recorded which) from PBMCs. These receptors all come from a human donor with aplastic anemia.

This clonotype was recorded many times. The V and J genes are TRBV29-1 and TRBJ2-5, with 7 bases aligning to TRBD2. Unmatched junction bases numbered 2, after V lost 0 bases and J lost 4 bases. Per germline, CDR1 SQVTM and CDR2 ANQGSEA. This CDR3 is 13 amino acids long. The CDR3 nucleotides read TGCAGCGTTGAAGAGTCTAGCGGAGAGACCCAGTACTTC. This gives the protein CSVEESSGETQYF. The full variable domain, with the rest looked up from reference TRBV29-1 and TRBJ2-5, is SAVISQKPSRDICQRGTSLTIQCQVDSQVTMMFWYRQQPGQSLTLIATANQGSEATYESGFVIDKFPISRPNLTFSTLTVSNMSPEDSSIYLCSVEESSGETQYFGPGTRLLVL.

This clonotype was observed at least ten times. This chain connects TRBV5-5 to TRBJ1-2; possibly TRBD1 for D (6 bases). CDR1 is SGHKS and CDR2 is YYEKEE in the germline V gene (reference sequence). V dropped 0 bases and J dropped 4 bases, with 16 bases sitting between them. The CDR3 is 16 amino acids. The CDR3, as DNA: TGTGCCAGCAGCTTGGGCCAAAGACAGGTTGGCTATGGCTACACCTTC. Translated, it gives CASSLGQRQVGYGYTF.

This clonotype was seen a few times. A clone one base away is much larger, so this may be a read error. The V and J genes are TRBV7-3 and TRBJ1-6, with a possible D match to TRBD1 (6 bases). Germline loops: CDR1 SGHTA, CDR2 FQGTGA. This CDR3 region has 16 residues. CDR3 DNA sequence: TGTGCCAGCAGCTTAGAGGGGGGCCCCTATAGTTCACCCCTCCACTTT. Protein product: CASSLEGGPYSSPLHF.

In the case of this clonotype: A much larger clone differs from this one at a single base, so this may be a read error. The V call is TRBV6-5, the J call TRBJ2-6; perhaps D is TRBD1 or TRBD2 (5 bases each). The V gene lost 4 bases and the J gene lost 0 bases, with 10 bases spanning the gap. The CDR3 covers 16 residues. Per the germline V gene, CDR1 is MNHEY and CDR2 is SVGAGI. This chain's CDR3 is CASSWLGGSGANVLTF. The CDR3 DNA is TGTGCCAGCAGTTGGCTTGGGGGCTCTGGGGCCAACGTCCTGACTTTC.

There are a few counts of this clonotype. V usage is TRBV10-3 and J usage is TRBJ2-7, with D possibly TRBD2 on 6 matching bases. Trimming left V 2 bases short and J 7 bases short, with 6 bases between. Germline-derived CDR1 and CDR2 are ENHRY and SYGVKD. The CDR3 is made up of 11 amino acids. CDR3 sequence reads: CAISEGREQYF. CDR3 sequence (DNA): TGTGCCATCAGTGAGGGGAGGGAGCAGTACTTC.

Only a few counts were recorded for this clonotype. This chain joins TRBV30 and TRBJ2-3; D is uncertain. Germline CDR1 reads GTSNPN; CDR2 reads SVGIG (reference sequence). The ends were cut back, 0 bases at V and 3 bases at J, with 4 bases in the middle. The CDR3 is made up of 12 amino acids. CDR3 nucleotides: TGTGCCTGGAGTGTAGAGACAGATACGCAGTATTTT. Translating it yields CAWSVETDTQYF.

This clonotype was observed at least ten times. The rearrangement joins TRBV5-1 to TRBJ1-1; D is perhaps TRBD1 (6 bases). In germline, CDR1 is SGHRS, CDR2 YFSETQ. The V end was cut by 0 bases, the J end by 6 bases, with 6 bases between. CDR3 length equals 12 residues. The CDR3 region is CASSLEGAEAFF. In DNA form, the CDR3 reads TGCGCCAGCAGCTTGGAGGGGGCTGAAGCTTTCTTT.

This clonotype has a count of ten or more. V is TRBV25-1 and J is TRBJ1-5, with no clear D. V was clipped by 6 bases and J by 3 bases, with 9 bases between them. From germline, CDR1 is MGHDK and CDR2 SYGVNS. This CDR3 comprises 13 residues. This chain's CDR3 is CASSSHTNQPQHF. The CDR3 DNA is TGTGCCAGCAGCTCCCACACCAATCAGCCCCAGCATTTT.

This chain links TRBV2 with TRBJ1-3, with D unclear. Germline V lookup: CDR1 SNHLY, CDR2 FYNNEI. V lost 7 bases and J 2 bases, leaving 9 bases between the germline ends. The CDR3 sequence is 13 residues long. CDR3 amino acids: CASTYGAGNTIYF. The CDR3 nucleotides read TGTGCCAGCACATACGGGGCTGGAAACACCATATATTTT.

Many counts were recorded for this clonotype. The rearrangement uses TRBV6-5 and TRBJ2-7, with a weak D call TRBD1 (7 bases). Germline V CDR1 and CDR2: MNHEY, SVGAGI. The CDR3 contains 15 residues. V lost 4 bases to trimming and J lost 1 base, with 14 bases between them. The CDR3 here is CASSSTQGGSYEQYF. CDR3 nucleotide sequence: TGTGCCAGCAGTTCCACCCAGGGGGGATCCTACGAGCAGTACTTC.

This clonotype was seen only a few times. The gene calls are TRBV6-5 and TRBJ2-1; 8 positions agree with TRBD2. CDR3 length: 15 residues. The germline V gene has CDR1 MNHEY and CDR2 SVGAGI. V trimming: 6 bases; J trimming: 4 bases; junction bases outside the gene matches: 8. In DNA form, the CDR3 reads TGTGCCAGCAGCTATTCCGGGACTAGATACAATGAGCAGTTCTTC. This codes for CASSYSGTRYNEQFF.

The rearrangement joins TRBV7-9 to TRBJ2-3, with TRBD2 identical over 8 bases. V lost 5 bases and J lost 4; bases outside the gene matches: 5. The CDR3 sequence is 14 residues long. In germline, CDR1 is SEHNR, CDR2 FQNEAQ (reference sequence). For the CDR3, the DNA is TGTGCCAGCAGCCTGGGACTAGAGGCAGATACGCAGTATTTT. Protein sequence: CASSLGLEADTQYF. Drawing the rest from reference TRBV7-9 and TRBJ2-3, the complete variable domain is DTGVSQNPRHKITKRGQNVTFRCDPISEHNRLYWYRQTLGQGPEFLTYFQNEAQLEKSRLLSDRFSAERPKGSFSTLEIQRTEQGDSAMYLCASSLGLEADTQYFGPGTRLTVL.

The chain joins TRBV11-1 to TRBJ2-3, with TRBD2 identical over 13 bases. In germline, CDR1 is SGHAT, CDR2 FQDESV (reference sequence). Trimming cost V 8 bases and J 2 bases; bases outside gene matches: 7. CDR3 size: 16 residues. The CDR3 is CASAMGLAGNTDTQYF. The CDR3 nucleotides are TGTGCCAGCGCCATGGGACTAGCGGGAAACACAGATACGCAGTATTTT.

This clonotype was recorded many times. J is TRBJ2-7 and V is TRBV12-5, with TRBD1 as a possible D gene (6 bases). Germline V gene sequence: CDR1 LGHNT, CDR2 FRNRAP. Trimming took 8 bases from V and 0 from J, leaving 11 bases between them. This CDR3 comprises 13 residues. In nucleotides, the CDR3 is TGTGCTAGTTGGCAGGGGCCCTCCTACGAGCAGTACTTC. Translation gives CASWQGPSYEQYF.

This clonotype was detected only a few times. The chain couples TRBV15 to TRBJ1-2; D is undetermined. Between the trimmed V and J ends, which lost 2 bases and 1 base, there was a span of 5 bases. The CDR3 has 13 residues. CDR1 is LNHNV and CDR2 is YYDKDF in the germline V gene (reference sequence). CDR3 nucleotide sequence: TGTGCCACCAGCAGACGCAGTAACTATGGCTACACCTTC. It codes for CATSRRSNYGYTF. Full variable domain (remainder filled in from reference TRBV15 and TRBJ1-2): DAMVIQNPRYQVTQFGKPVTLSCSQTLNHNVMYWYQQKSSQAPKLLFHYYDKDFNNEADTPDNFQSRRPNTSFCFLDIRSPGLGDTAMYLCATSRRSNYGYTFGSGTRLTVV.

The CDR3: CATSPHPATNTGELFF. CDR3 DNA: TGTGCCACCAGCCCCCATCCCGCCACGAACACCGGGGAGCTGTTTTTT. The rearrangement joins TRBV15 to TRBJ2-2; D unclear. The germline V and J ends were trimmed by 5 bases and 0 bases, with 13 bases remaining between them. Germline CDR1 and CDR2: LNHNV and YYDKDF (reference sequence). The CDR3 extends over 16 amino acids.

This chain uses TRBV19 with TRBJ1-5, with D hard to call. The CDR3 runs to 15 residues. Germline V gene data show CDR1 as LNHDA and CDR2 as SQIVND (reference sequence). Trimming removed 1 base from V and 2 bases from J, with 9 bases in between. The CDR3 loop reads CASSIGVLGNQPQHF. CDR3 DNA: TGTGCCAGTAGTATAGGGGTTTTGGGCAATCAGCCCCAGCATTTT.

The chain employs TRBV20-1 and TRBJ2-3; perhaps TRBD2 as D (5 bases). The ends were cut back, 4 bases at V and 5 bases at J, with 10 bases in the middle. The germline gives CDR1 DFQATT, CDR2 SNEGSKA (reference sequence). This CDR3 region has 12 residues. The CDR3 DNA reads TGCAGTGCTATGGGAGACCAAGATACGCAGTATTTT. It translates to CSAMGDQDTQYF.

V is TRBV5-1 and J is TRBJ2-7, with 7 nucleotides matching TRBD1. With 0 bases clipped from V and 2 bases from J, the junction kept 2 bases outside the gene matches. The CDR3 length is 14 residues. Germline loops: CDR1 SGHRS, CDR2 YFSETQ. This chain's CDR3 is CASSLVGQPYEQYF. The CDR3 nucleotides are TGCGCCAGCAGCTTGGTGGGACAGCCCTACGAGCAGTACTTC.

This clonotype showed up many times. The chain carries TRBV7-9 and TRBJ2-5; D is uncertain. V dropped 2 bases and J dropped 5 bases, with 6 bases sitting between them. The germline CDR1 and CDR2 sequences are SEHNR and FQNEAQ (reference sequence). The CDR3 has 12 residues. The CDR3 reads CASSLTLETQYF. Here the CDR3 DNA reads TGTGCCAGCAGCTTAACGCTTGAGACCCAGTACTTC. The whole variable domain, filled in from reference TRBV7-9 and TRBJ2-5, reads DTGVSQNPRHKITKRGQNVTFRCDPISEHNRLYWYRQTLGQGPEFLTYFQNEAQLEKSRLLSDRFSAERPKGSFSTLEIQRTEQGDSAMYLCASSLTLETQYFGPGTRLLVL.